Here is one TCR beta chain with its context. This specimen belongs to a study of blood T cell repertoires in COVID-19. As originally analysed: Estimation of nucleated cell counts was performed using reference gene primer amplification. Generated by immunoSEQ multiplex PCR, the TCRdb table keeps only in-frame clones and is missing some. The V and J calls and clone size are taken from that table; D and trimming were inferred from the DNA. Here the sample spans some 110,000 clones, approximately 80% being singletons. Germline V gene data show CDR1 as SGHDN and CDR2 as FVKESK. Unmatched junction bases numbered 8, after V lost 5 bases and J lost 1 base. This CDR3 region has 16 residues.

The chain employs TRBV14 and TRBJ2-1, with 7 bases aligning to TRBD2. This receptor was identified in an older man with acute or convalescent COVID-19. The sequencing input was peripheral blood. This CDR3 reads CASSSLAAPSYNEQFF. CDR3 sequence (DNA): TGTGCCAGCAGCTCTCTAGCGGCACCTTCCTACAATGAGCAGTTCTTC.